The 22 T cell receptor beta chains below were found in one sample sequenced in a study of human T cells and chemical hapten exposure. TCRdb passed the RACE reads through MiXCR, listing each CDR3 protein once. The table has roughly 130,000 distinct CDR3 sequences, 10% to 12% seen once. Documented time point: patch test 3, about 24 weeks after DPC sensitization. As for treatment: therapeutic diphenylcyclopropenone sensitization with weekly scalp DPC. Sequenced here: whole blood, sampled in connection with sensitization to the hapten diphenylcyclopropenone (DPC). The receptors shown here come from a woman aged 50 to 65 with alopecia areata. Some clones in this sample may be carry-over from other donors' samples.

The J gene is TRBJ2-2, the V gene TRBV12-3 or TRBV12-4, with D tentatively TRBD1 or TRBD2 (5 bases each). V lost 5 bases and J lost 5, with 18 bases in between. The CDR3 sequence is 16 residues long. The DNA of the CDR3 is TGTGCCAGCAGTCCCCAGGGAGCGCCGGGAACCGGGGAGCTGTTTTTT. This gives the protein CASSPQGAPGTGELFF.

CDR3 loop: CSASRGGELFF. The CDR3 DNA is TGCAGTGCTAGTCGGGGGGGGGAGCTGTTTTTT. This chain links TRBV20-1 with TRBJ2-2; D possibly corresponds to TRBD2 (6 bases). This CDR3 contains 11 residues. Trimming took 3 bases from V and 8 from J, leaving 7 bases between them. Germline loops: CDR1 DFQATT, CDR2 SNEGSKA (reference sequence).

This sequence joins TRBV7-2 and TRBJ2-3; 9 nucleotides align to TRBD2. The CDR3 totals 16 residues. Germline CDR1 and CDR2: SGHTA and FQGNSA. J lost 7 bases, V lost 0 bases, and 8 bases had no gene match. CDR3 in amino acids: CASSLASAGGIHTQYF. DNA of the CDR3: TGTGCCAGCAGCTTAGCCAGTGCGGGGGGGATCCATACGCAGTATTTT.

The rearrangement links TRBV5-1 to TRBJ2-1; D ambiguous. The CDR3 is 14 amino acids. Trimming left V 0 bases short and J 9 bases short, with 13 bases between. CDR1 and CDR2 from the germline V gene are SGHRS and YFSETQ. The CDR3 is CASSLGELYGEQFF. The CDR3 nucleotides are TGCGCCAGCAGCTTGGGGGAATTGTACGGTGAGCAGTTCTTC.

V and J are TRBV20-1 and TRBJ1-5; 7 bases align to TRBD1. Losses at the gene ends were 3 bases for V and 4 bases for J; bases not matched to a gene: 6. Germline V gives CDR1 DFQATT, CDR2 SNEGSKA (reference sequence). This CDR3 has 14 amino acids. Written as DNA, the CDR3 is TGCAGTGCTAGGATCGGACAGGCTAATCAGCCCCAGCATTTT. It encodes CSARIGQANQPQHF.

This chain uses TRBV14 with TRBJ2-7; D gene unclear. Between the trimmed V and J ends, which lost 4 bases and 1 base, there was a span of 5 bases. The CDR3 runs 12 residues. CDR1 and CDR2 (germline): SGHDN, FVKESK. The CDR3 bases are TGTGCCAGCAGCCTCGTATCCTACGAGCAGTACTTC. This sequence encodes CASSLVSYEQYF.

This clonotype was seen ten or more times. This chain connects TRBV28 to TRBJ1-1, with D possibly matching TRBD1 (6 bases). This CDR3 has 14 amino acids. Germline CDR1 is MDHEN and CDR2 is SYDVKM. Trimming shortened V by 7 bases and J by 2 bases, and 14 bases separated the two germline ends. CDR3 amino acids: CASTLSTGNTEAFF. The CDR3 bases are TGTGCCAGCACCTTATCGACAGGCAACACTGAAGCTTTCTTT.

The chain couples TRBV25-1 to TRBJ1-1; TRBD1 is a possible D gene (5 bases). The CDR3 is 14 residues long. Trimming took off 7 bases at V and 6 bases at J, with 18 bases between the two ends. CDR1 MGHDK and CDR2 SYGVNS come from the germline V gene. CDR3 nucleotides: TGTGCCAGCATCCCGGGGGGGGTTAGGGCTGAAGCTTTCTTT. Its protein product is CASIPGGVRAEAFF. The full variable domain, its missing parts supplied by reference TRBV25-1 and TRBJ1-1, is EADIYQTPRYLVIGTGKKITLECSQTMGHDKMYWYQQDPGMELHLIHYSYGVNSTEKGDLSSESTVSRIRTEHFPLTLESARPSHTSQYLCASIPGGVRAEAFFGQGTRLTVV.

The genes are TRBV6-1 and TRBJ1-4, with D possibly TRBD1 on 6 matching bases. The V gene's germline CDR1 is MNHNS and CDR2 SASEGT. This CDR3 spans 14 amino acids. Deletions cut 6 bases from V and 8 bases from J, with 16 bases between. The chain's CDR3 is CASRYTGLREKLFF. The CDR3 region has the DNA TGTGCCAGCAGGTACACAGGGTTGCGAGAAAAACTGTTTTTT.

This clonotype was seen repeatedly, ten times or more. DNA of the CDR3: TGCAGTGCTCAGGACCGTAAGGACTCCGCTCTGGCAGATACGCAGTATTTT. Amino acids: CSAQDRKDSALADTQYF. The chain links TRBV20-1 to TRBJ2-3, with a weak D call TRBD2 (5 bases). The CDR3 is 17 amino acids. V gave up 5 bases and J gave up 4 bases, with 25 bases separating them. Germline-derived CDR1 and CDR2 are DFQATT and SNEGSKA (reference sequence).

This clonotype was recorded only once. Sequence at one end of the junction differs from germline and may be a read error. This chain uses TRBV10-3 with TRBJ1-5; TRBD1 is a possible D gene (6 bases). The CDR3 is 15 amino acids. The V gene's germline CDR1 is ENHRY and CDR2 SYGVKD. Written as DNA, the CDR3 is TGTGCCATCAGCGGCGGACAGCATAGCAATCAGCCCCAGCGTTTT. Residues: CAISGGQHSNQPQRF.

The chain is built from TRBV28 and TRBJ2-5, with 14 bases fitting TRBD2. In germline, CDR1 is MDHEN, CDR2 SYDVKM. V was pared by 3 bases and J by 5 bases, with 5 bases of the junction left unmatched. The CDR3 length is 16 residues. CDR3 region: CASSLTSGRVGETQYF. The CDR3 DNA reads as TGTGCCAGCAGTTTGACTAGCGGGAGGGTCGGCGAGACCCAGTACTTC. Combining the CDR3 with reference TRBV28 and TRBJ2-5 gives the whole variable domain DVKVTQSSRYLVKRTGEKVFLECVQDMDHENMFWYRQDPGLGLRLIYFSYDVKMKEKGDIPEGYSVSREKKERFSLILESASTNQTSMYLCASSLTSGRVGETQYFGPGTRLLVL.

V gene TRBV7-8 combines with J gene TRBJ2-7, with 7 bases identical to TRBD1. The V and J ends lost 6 bases and 2 bases, in that order; junction bases with no gene match: 10. From germline, CDR1 is SGHVS and CDR2 FQNEAQ. CDR3 length: 15 residues. The CDR3: CASRPGRQGTYEQYF. In DNA form, the CDR3 reads TGTGCCAGCAGACCAGGCCGACAGGGAACCTACGAGCAGTACTTC.

This clonotype was seen repeatedly, ten times or more. The chain couples TRBV6-1 to TRBJ2-7; the match to TRBD1 covers 10 bases. Germline V gene lookup returns CDR1 MNHNS and CDR2 SASEGT. CDR3 length: 14 amino acids. V lost 6 bases, J lost 6 bases, and 8 bases stayed unmatched. DNA of the CDR3: TGTGCCAGCAGACCATCCGGACAGGGGGGCGAGCAGTACTTC. Translated: CASRPSGQGGEQYF.

The CDR3 coding sequence is TGTGCCAGCAGCCTTTGGGGACAGGGGCTTCAGCCCCAGCATTTT. It encodes CASSLWGQGLQPQHF. V usage is TRBV12-3 or TRBV12-4 and J usage is TRBJ1-5; the match to TRBD1 covers 10 bases. The CDR3 spans 15 residues. J gave up 6 bases and V 6 bases, and 8 bases lay outside the gene matches.

This rearrangement joins TRBV13 to TRBJ2-3; 9 nucleotides align to TRBD1. CDR1 and CDR2 (germline): PRHDT, FYEKMQ (reference sequence). The CDR3 contains 15 residues. V shed 2 bases, J shed 4 bases, and the junction held 4 bases outside the gene matches. Here the CDR3 reads CASSLPGQGADTQYF. The CDR3 region has the DNA TGTGCCAGCAGCTTACCGGGACAGGGCGCAGATACGCAGTATTTT.

This chain uses TRBV3-1 with TRBJ2-7; unclear D gene. The CDR3 sequence is 13 residues long. V shed 3 bases and J shed 5 bases, with 11 bases lying between them. The V gene's germline CDR1 is LGHDT and CDR2 YNNKEL (reference sequence). This CDR3 reads CASSHARANEQYF. As DNA, the CDR3 is TGTGCCAGCAGCCATGCTAGGGCCAACGAGCAGTACTTC.

V gene TRBV25-1 combines with J gene TRBJ2-5; a possible D gene is TRBD2 (5 bases). This CDR3 is 15 amino acids long. Trimming pared 1 base from V and 7 bases from J, leaving 16 bases between. Germline lookup yields CDR1 MGHDK and CDR2 SYGVNS. The CDR3 spells CASSESPRDGWTQYF. CDR3 DNA: TGTGCCAGCAGTGAATCCCCCCGGGATGGGTGGACCCAGTACTTC.

The chain has TRBV27 and TRBJ1-2; D may be TRBD1 (5 bases). CDR1 is MNHEY, CDR2 SMNVEV, per germline (reference sequence). This CDR3 region has 15 residues. V shed 2 bases and J shed 0 bases, with 10 bases lying between them. CDR3 amino acids: CASSLAAGANYGYTF. The DNA for the CDR3 is TGTGCCAGCAGTTTAGCCGCGGGGGCTAACTATGGCTACACCTTC.

The chain links TRBV28 to TRBJ1-1; D gene uncertain. Trimming cost V 7 bases and J 7 bases, with 13 bases left between them. CDR3 length: 12 amino acids. CDR1 is MDHEN, CDR2 SYDVKM, per germline. The CDR3 DNA reads TGTGCCAGCATCACAGACGGGGATGAAGCTTTCTTT. Translated, it gives CASITDGDEAFF. Using reference TRBV28 and TRBJ1-1 for the parts outside the CDR3, the full variable domain is DVKVTQSSRYLVKRTGEKVFLECVQDMDHENMFWYRQDPGLGLRLIYFSYDVKMKEKGDIPEGYSVSREKKERFSLILESASTNQTSMYLCASITDGDEAFFGQGTRLTVV.

This clonotype occurred many times. The chain has TRBV19 and TRBJ1-4; unclear D gene. In germline, CDR1 is LNHDA, CDR2 SQIVND (reference sequence). The germline V and J ends were trimmed by 3 bases and 0 bases, with 5 bases remaining between them. This CDR3 is 14 amino acids long. Written as DNA, the CDR3 is TGTGCCAGTAGTATCCCAGCAACTAATGAAAAACTGTTTTTT. Its protein is CASSIPATNEKLFF.

A remark on this clonotype: The junction shows a germline mismatch at one end, possibly a read error. The V and J genes are TRBV6-1 and TRBJ2-7; D tentatively reads TRBD1 or TRBD2 (5 bases each). From germline, CDR1 is MNHNS and CDR2 SASEGT. The CDR3 extends over 10 amino acids. The CDR3 is CASGTGTDEF. The CDR3 nucleotides are TGTGCCAGCGGAACCGGGACGGACGAGTTC.